This entry features one T cell receptor (beta chain) sequence. The CDR3 has 14 residues. CDR1 and CDR2 from the germline V gene are MNHEY and SMNVEV (reference sequence). Trimming stripped 4 bases from V and 2 bases from J, with 11 bases between. These data are taken from a study of blood T cell repertoires in COVID-19. Overall study context: Collection of acute and convalescent COVID-19 samples took place in the United States, Italy and Spain. PBMCs, B-cell-depleted T cells, or T cells were the source of the cDNA or gDNA that made up the material.

Original analysis: Estimation of nucleated cell counts relied on the amplification of reference gene primers. Using immunoSEQ multiplex PCR, the repertoire was profiled, and TCRdb retains in-frame clones only, with some absent. The DNA gave D and trimming, while V, J and clone size come from that table. The sample has around 100,000 clones; 91% are singletons. The sequencing sample was made of peripheral blood. The TCR sequence derives from a man between 60 and 70 years old with acute or convalescent COVID-19. The chain carries TRBV27 and TRBJ1-2; tentatively, D is TRBD1 (5 bases). CDR3 in amino acids: CASSSRAGNYGYTF. DNA of the CDR3: TGTGCCAGCAGTTCCCGGGCAGGGAACTATGGCTACACCTTC.